This is a list of T cell receptor beta chains from one sample in a study of T cell repertoires in cytomegalovirus infection. TCRdb used MiXCR to reprocess the reads, holding one entry per CDR3 protein. The data show roughly 760,000 distinct CDR3 sequences, roughly a third seen once. Sequenced material: PBMCs. Receptors originate from a human donor in good health (CMV status not recorded). Some clones in this sample may be carry-over from other donors' samples. The CDR3 runs from the conserved cysteine through the conserved F or W. D genes are given only for firm matches. Only part of the rows carry a size: once, few, many, or a class if the clone is expanded.

TRBJ2-6,TRBD1,TRBV28,once,CASGGQASSGANALTF,TGTGCCAGCGGAGGACAGGCTAGCTCTGGGGCCAACGCCCTGACTTTC
TRBJ2-7,TRBD1,TRBV28,.,CASRTGTVRYEQYF,TGTGCCAGCAGAACCGGGACAGTGCGGTACGAGCAGTACTTC
TRBJ1-1,.,TRBV2,.,CASSEGWVGTEAFF,TGTGCCAGCAGTGAAGGATGGGTCGGCACTGAAGCTTTCTTT
TRBJ2-7,.,TRBV12-3/TRBV12-4,.,CASSLLRRDSYEQYF,TGTGCCAGCAGTTTACTCAGGCGAGACTCCTACGAGCAGTACTTC
TRBJ2-1,TRBD1,TRBV7-9,few,CASSRFEDRDRNEQFF,TGTGCCAGCAGCCGATTCGAGGACAGGGATAGGAATGAGCAGTTCTTC
TRBJ1-5,.,TRBV18,few,CASSRTTGGQNQPQHF,TGTGCCAGCTCACGGACCACAGGTGGGCAAAACCAGCCCCAGCATTTT
TRBJ1-1,TRBD1,TRBV10-3,few,CAIRQGGTEAFF,TGTGCCATCAGACAGGGGGGCACTGAAGCTTTCTTT
TRBJ2-3,TRBD2,TRBV12-3/TRBV12-4,.,CASSLWASGSRGGTDTQYF,TGTGCCAGCAGTTTGTGGGCCAGCGGGAGTAGAGGGGGCACAGATACGCAGTATTTT
TRBJ2-7,.,TRBV30,.,CAWSSKTVEQYF,TGTGCCTGGAGTTCGAAGACAGTCGAGCAGTACTTC
TRBJ1-5,.,TRBV7-2,.,CASSLEGTYQPQHF,TGTGCCAGCAGCTTAGAAGGCACCTATCAGCCCCAGCATTTT
TRBJ2-7,.,TRBV28,.,CASSPRGYHEQYF,TGTGCCAGCAGTCCCCGCGGCTACCACGAGCAGTACTTC
TRBJ2-7,TRBD1,TRBV10-3,.,CAIRGTGIYEQYF,TGTGCCATCAGGGGGACAGGGATCTACGAGCAGTACTTC
TRBJ2-3,TRBD2,TRBV7-2,many,CASSLALTSGRAGTDTQYF,TGTGCCAGCAGCTTAGCTCTGACTAGCGGGAGGGCCGGCACAGATACGCAGTATTTT
TRBJ2-1,TRBD2,TRBV7-8,.,CASSSRLAGGHNEQFF,TGTGCCAGCAGCTCGAGATTAGCGGGGGGGCACAATGAGCAGTTCTTC
TRBJ1-1,.,TRBV6-6,few,CASSPAANTEAFF,TGTGCCAGCAGCCCCGCAGCGAACACTGAAGCTTTCTTT
TRBJ2-1,.,TRBV27,.,CASSLTARSSYNEQFF,TGTGCCAGCAGTTTGACTGCCCGGAGCTCCTACAATGAGCAGTTCTTC
TRBJ1-6,.,TRBV6-5,.,CASSYSQAEIKNSPLHF,TGTGCCAGCAGTTACTCCCAGGCAGAGATCAAAAATTCACCCCTCCACTTT
TRBJ2-1,.,TRBV7-9,.,CASSWAGDNEHFF,TGTGCCAGCAGCTGGGCCGGTGACAATGAGCATTTCTTC
TRBJ2-2,.,TRBV7-9,.,CASPNPHNTGELFF,TGTGCCAGTCCGAACCCCCACAACACCGGGGAGCTGTTTTTT
TRBJ1-5,TRBD1,TRBV2,.,CASSEVGGQGGQPQHF,TGTGCCAGCAGTGAAGTGGGTGGACAGGGAGGGCAGCCCCAGCATTTT
TRBJ1-1,.,TRBV12-3/TRBV12-4,many,CASSLAIGPYTEAFF,TGTGCCAGCAGTTTAGCGATAGGGCCCTACACTGAAGCTTTCTTT
TRBJ2-7,.,TRBV28,.,CASRAAFWSYEQYF,TGTGCCAGCAGGGCGGCTTTCTGGTCCTACGAGCAGTACTTC
TRBJ2-5,.,TRBV5-6,.,CASSLGGLGKTQYF,TGTGCCAGCAGCTTGGGGGGTTTGGGAAAGACCCAGTACTTC
TRBJ1-1,.,TRBV5-3,.,CASSLFSDSRNTEAFF,TGTGCCAGCAGCTTGTTCTCAGACAGTCGAAACACTGAAGCTTTCTTT
TRBJ1-4,TRBD1,TRBV15,.,CATSRDRGNRGFREKLFF,TGTGCCACCAGCAGAGATCGGGGTAACAGGGGGTTTCGGGAAAAACTGTTTTTT
TRBJ2-7,TRBD1,TRBV7-2,many,CASSHTNDRGLKGQYF,TGTGCCAGCAGCCACACTAACGACAGGGGGTTAAAGGGGCAGTACTTC
TRBJ1-1,TRBD1,TRBV5-1,few,CASSPTVQGANTEAFF,TGCGCCAGCAGTCCCACGGTGCAGGGGGCGAACACTGAAGCTTTCTTT
TRBJ1-1,TRBD1,TRBV7-9,.,CASSPRLDRVNTEAFF,TGTGCCAGCAGCCCCAGACTAGACAGGGTGAACACTGAAGCTTTCTTT
TRBJ2-2,.,TRBV7-9,.,CASSLAKAGELFF,TGTGCCAGCAGCTTAGCCAAGGCCGGGGAGCTGTTTTTT
TRBJ1-2,.,TRBV10-3,few,CAISEPVYGYTF,TGTGCCATCAGTGAACCGGTCTATGGCTACACCTTC
TRBJ2-2,TRBD1,TRBV7-6,many,CASSLQGALTGELFF,TGTGCCAGCAGCCTACAGGGGGCCCTCACCGGGGAGCTGTTTTTT
TRBJ2-7,TRBD1,TRBV6-2/TRBV6-3,few,CASSYSDRGDYEQYF,TGTGCCAGCAGTTACTCGGACAGGGGGGACTACGAGCAGTACTTC
TRBJ2-2,.,TRBV24-1,.,CATSDPDFTGELFF,TGTGCCACCAGTGATCCGGACTTTACCGGGGAGCTGTTTTTT
TRBJ2-5,.,TRBV5-6,few,CASSSLETQYF,TGTGCCAGCAGTTCACTAGAGACCCAGTACTTC
TRBJ2-7,.,TRBV6-1,.,CASSEARYEQYF,TGTGCCAGCAGTGAAGCTCGCTACGAGCAGTACTTC
TRBJ2-1,TRBD1,TRBV27,few,CASSFPRGQGMSEQFF,TGTGCCAGCAGTTTTCCACGGGGACAGGGGATGAGTGAGCAGTTCTTC
TRBJ1-1,.,TRBV4-1,.,CSISQTGTWVEAFF,TGCTCCATCAGCCAGACAGGAACATGGGTTGAAGCTTTTTTT
TRBJ1-6,.,TRBV6-6,few,CASSYSTRDSPLHF,TGTGCCAGCAGTTACTCGACGAGGGATTCACCCCTCCACTTT